This entry concerns a single T cell receptor beta chain. What it binds is not known. The data originate from a study of T cells in Graves' hyperthyroidism and ophthalmopathy. The CDR3 has 15 residues. The V gene's germline CDR1 is DFQATT and CDR2 SNEGSKA (reference sequence). The V end lost 1 base, the J end lost 11 bases, and 23 bases lay between the germline ends. The investigators amplified TCR beta CDR3 regions from RNA transcripts. RT-PCR in the first round (using the HTBI primer set) targeted the TCR CDR3. TCRdb reanalysed the multiplex PCR reads using MiXCR and keeps one entry per CDR3 protein. Of hundreds of thousands of distinct CDR3 sequences listed, about 43% are singletons. Notes on the study in general: Ophthalmopathy could be told apart from stable hyperthyroidism with a 13 V-J model.

The sample taken for sequencing was peripheral blood or thyroid tissue (not recorded which). The receptor comes from a woman between 18 and 29 years old with Graves' hyperthyroidism. The rearrangement links TRBV20-1 to TRBJ1-2, with D possibly being TRBD1 (5 bases). Here the CDR3 DNA reads TGCAGTGCTAGAGTGGGGCGATTTATAGGGACTGGGTACACCTTC. It encodes CSARVGRFIGTGYTF.